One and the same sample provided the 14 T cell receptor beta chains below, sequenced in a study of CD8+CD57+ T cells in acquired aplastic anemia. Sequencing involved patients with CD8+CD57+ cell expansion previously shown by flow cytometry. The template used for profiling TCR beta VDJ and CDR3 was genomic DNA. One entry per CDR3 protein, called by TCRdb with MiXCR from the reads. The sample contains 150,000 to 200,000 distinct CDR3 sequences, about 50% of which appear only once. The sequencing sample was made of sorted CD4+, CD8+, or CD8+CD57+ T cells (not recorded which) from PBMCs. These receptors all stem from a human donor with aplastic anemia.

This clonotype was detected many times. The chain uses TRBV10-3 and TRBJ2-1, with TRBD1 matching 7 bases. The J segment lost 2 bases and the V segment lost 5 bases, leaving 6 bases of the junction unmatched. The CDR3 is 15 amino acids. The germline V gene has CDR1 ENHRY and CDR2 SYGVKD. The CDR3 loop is CAISRDSEPYNEQFF. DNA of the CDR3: TGTGCCATCAGTCGGGACAGCGAACCCTACAATGAGCAGTTCTTC.

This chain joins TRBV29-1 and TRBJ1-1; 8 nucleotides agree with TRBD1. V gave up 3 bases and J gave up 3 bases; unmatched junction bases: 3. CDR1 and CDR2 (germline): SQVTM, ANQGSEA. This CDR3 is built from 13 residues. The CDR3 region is CSVDQGAYTEAFF. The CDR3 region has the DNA TGCAGCGTTGATCAGGGGGCTTACACTGAAGCTTTCTTT.

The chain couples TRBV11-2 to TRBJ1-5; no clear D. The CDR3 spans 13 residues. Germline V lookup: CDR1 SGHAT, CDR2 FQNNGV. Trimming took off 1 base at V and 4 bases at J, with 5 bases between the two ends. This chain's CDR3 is CASSLGLNQPQHF. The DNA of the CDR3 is TGTGCCAGCAGCTTAGGTCTTAATCAGCCCCAGCATTTT.

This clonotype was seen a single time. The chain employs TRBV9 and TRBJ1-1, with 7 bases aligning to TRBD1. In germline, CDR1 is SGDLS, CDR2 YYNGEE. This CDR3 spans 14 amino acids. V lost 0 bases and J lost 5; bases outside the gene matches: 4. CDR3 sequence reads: CASSVDTGVTEAFF. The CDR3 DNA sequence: TGTGCCAGCAGCGTAGACACAGGGGTAACTGAAGCTTTCTTT.

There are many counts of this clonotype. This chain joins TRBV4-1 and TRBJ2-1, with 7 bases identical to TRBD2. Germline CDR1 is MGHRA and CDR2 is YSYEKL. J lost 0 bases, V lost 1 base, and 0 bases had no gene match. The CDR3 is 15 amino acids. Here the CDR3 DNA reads TGCGCCAGCAGCCAAGGCGGGAGCTCCTACAATGAGCAGTTCTTC. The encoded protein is CASSQGGSSYNEQFF.

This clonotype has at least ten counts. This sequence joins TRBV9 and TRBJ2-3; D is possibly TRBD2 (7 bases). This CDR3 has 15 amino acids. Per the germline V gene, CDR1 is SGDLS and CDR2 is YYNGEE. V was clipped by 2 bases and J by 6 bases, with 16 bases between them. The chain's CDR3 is CASSVGGPPVDTQYF. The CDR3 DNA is TGTGCCAGCAGCGTCGGGGGGCCTCCTGTGGATACGCAGTATTTT.

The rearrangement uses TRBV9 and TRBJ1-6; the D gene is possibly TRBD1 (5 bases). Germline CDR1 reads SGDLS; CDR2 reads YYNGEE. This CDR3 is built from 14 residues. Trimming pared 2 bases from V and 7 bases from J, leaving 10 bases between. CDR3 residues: CASSVDSRNSPLHF. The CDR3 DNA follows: TGTGCCAGCAGCGTCGACAGCCGCAATTCACCCCTCCACTTT.

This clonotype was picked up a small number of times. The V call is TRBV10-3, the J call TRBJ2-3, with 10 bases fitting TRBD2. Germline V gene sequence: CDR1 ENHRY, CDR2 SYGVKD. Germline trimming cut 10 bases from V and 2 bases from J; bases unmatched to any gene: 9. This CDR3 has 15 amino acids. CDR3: CASRAGTSDTDTQYF. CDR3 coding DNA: TGTGCCAGCAGAGCCGGGACTAGCGACACAGATACGCAGTATTTT.

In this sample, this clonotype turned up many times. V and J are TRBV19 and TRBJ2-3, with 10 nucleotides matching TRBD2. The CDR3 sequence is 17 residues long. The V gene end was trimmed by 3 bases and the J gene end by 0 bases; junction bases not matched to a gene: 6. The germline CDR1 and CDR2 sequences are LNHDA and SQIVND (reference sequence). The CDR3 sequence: CASSIRTSGMSTDTQYF. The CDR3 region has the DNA TGTGCCAGTAGTATTAGAACTAGCGGGATGAGCACAGATACGCAGTATTTT.

CDR3 sequence: CASSGASSGANVLTF. The CDR3 nucleotides read TGTGCCAGCAGCGGGGCTAGCTCTGGGGCCAACGTCCTGACTTTC. This chain joins TRBV25-1 and TRBJ2-6, with D possibly being TRBD1 or TRBD2 (5 bases each). The CDR3 is made up of 15 amino acids. The V end was cut by 6 bases, the J end by 0 bases, with 9 bases between. The V gene's germline CDR1 is MGHDK and CDR2 SYGVNS.

CDR3 residues: CASSADGAADTEAFF. In DNA, the CDR3 is TGTGCCAGTAGTGCGGACGGGGCGGCGGACACTGAAGCTTTCTTT. The chain has TRBV19 and TRBJ1-1; D is possibly TRBD1 (5 bases). V was shortened by 5 bases and J by 3 bases, with 16 bases between the two germline ends. Looked up from germline, CDR1 is LNHDA and CDR2 is SQIVND (reference sequence). This CDR3 is 15 amino acids long.

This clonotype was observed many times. CDR3 sequence: CASSEGGTYERYF. DNA of the CDR3: TGTGCCAGCAGTGAGGGGGGAACCTACGAGAGGTACTTC. The chain joins TRBV2 to TRBJ2-7; perhaps TRBD2 as D (6 bases). This CDR3 contains 13 residues. The germline V and J ends were trimmed by 3 bases and 12 bases, with 18 bases remaining between them. Germline loops: CDR1 SNHLY, CDR2 FYNNEI.

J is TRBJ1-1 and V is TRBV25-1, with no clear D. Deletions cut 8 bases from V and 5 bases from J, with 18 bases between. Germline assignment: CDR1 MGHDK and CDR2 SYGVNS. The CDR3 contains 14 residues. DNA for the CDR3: TGTGCCAGCTCACCACTAACTGGTTGGACTGAAGCTTTCTTT. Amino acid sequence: CASSPLTGWTEAFF.

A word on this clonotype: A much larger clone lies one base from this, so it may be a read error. This CDR3 is CASSLGDGGQETQYF. The CDR3 region has the DNA TGTGCCAGCAGCTTGGGTGATGGTGGGCAAGAGACCCAGTACTTC. The chain joins TRBV5-6 to TRBJ2-5, with D uncertain. V was pared by 0 bases and J by 2 bases, with 11 bases between. In germline, CDR1 is SGHDT, CDR2 YYEEEE. CDR3 size: 15 residues.